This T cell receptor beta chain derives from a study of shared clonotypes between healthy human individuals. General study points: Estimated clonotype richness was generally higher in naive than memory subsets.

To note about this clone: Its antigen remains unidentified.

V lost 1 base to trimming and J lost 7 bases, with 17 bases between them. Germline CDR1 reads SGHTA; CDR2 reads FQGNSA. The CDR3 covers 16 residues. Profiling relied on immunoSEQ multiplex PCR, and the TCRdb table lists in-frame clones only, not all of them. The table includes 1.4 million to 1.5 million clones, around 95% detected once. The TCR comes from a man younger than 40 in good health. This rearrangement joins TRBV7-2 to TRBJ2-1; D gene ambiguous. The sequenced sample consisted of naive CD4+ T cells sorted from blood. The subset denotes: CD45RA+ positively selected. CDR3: CASSLVSLGTQNEQFF. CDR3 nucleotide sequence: TGTGCCAGCAGCTTAGTCAGTCTAGGAACCCAGAATGAGCAGTTCTTC.